The source of this T cell receptor beta chain is a study of cytomegalovirus exposure and HLA in healthy donors. In the study overall: Researchers found that about 84% of under 450 genotyped donors fell within the Caucasian-associated ancestry cluster.

On this clone: Its target is not known.

Study-level results: The listing of roughly 160 TCR beta chains classed them as cytomegalovirus-associated. A later analysis reportedly found that, within productive TCRs, an Asian-associated ancestry cluster had fewer N-insertions than the mean observed across the roughly 630 donors.

Germline lookup yields CDR1 MDHEN and CDR2 SYDVKM. Trimming stripped 3 bases from V and 5 bases from J, with 7 bases between. The CDR3 length is 12 residues. The PCR contained 60 Vbeta and 13 Jbeta primers. Measured with immunoSEQ multiplex PCR; TCRdb has only the in-frame clones, and not every one. Among 100,000 to 150,000 clones, about three quarters were seen once, and the ten largest hold 0.95% to 1.1%. Sequenced material: PBMCs. V is TRBV28 and J is TRBJ2-5; D unclear. The source is a human donor in good health. The CDR3 spells CASSFGRETQYF. The DNA of the CDR3 is TGTGCCAGCAGTTTTGGCAGGGAGACCCAGTACTTC. The complete variable domain, with remaining parts taken from reference TRBV28 and TRBJ2-5, reads DVKVTQSSRYLVKRTGEKVFLECVQDMDHENMFWYRQDPGLGLRLIYFSYDVKMKEKGDIPEGYSVSREKKERFSLILESASTNQTSMYLCASSFGRETQYFGPGTRLLVL.